This TCR beta chain originates from a study of human T cells and chemical hapten exposure. Study results and caveats: DPC sensitization produced no change in TCRs with frequency above 1 in 1000. It should be noted that donors had alopecia, so their immune response may differ from healthy people's.

TCRdb reprocessed the RACE reads via MiXCR and lists one record per CDR3 protein. The sample includes approximately 74,000 distinct CDR3 sequences, approximately 29% of them seen just once. As to time point: patch test 1, 2 weeks after DPC sensitization. Indicated treatment: therapeutic diphenylcyclopropenone sensitization with weekly scalp DPC. V gave up 5 bases and J gave up 0 bases; unmatched junction bases: 3. The CDR3 is 16 residues long. This clonotype has only a few counts. Its antigen is undetermined. Sequenced material: whole blood, taken in connection with sensitization to the hapten diphenylcyclopropenone (DPC). The clonotype originates from a middle-aged man with alopecia areata. Some clones in this sample may be carry-over from other donors' samples. This sequence joins TRBV12-3 or TRBV12-4 and TRBJ2-3; TRBD2 aligns across 12 bases. The CDR3 nucleotides read TGTGCCAGCAGTCGGACTAGCGGGGCTAGCACAGATACGCAGTATTTT. Its translation is CASSRTSGASTDTQYF.